This T cell receptor (beta chain) was sequenced for a study of cytomegalovirus exposure and HLA in healthy donors. This clone has just a few counts. This PCR relied on a set of 60 Vbeta primers and 13 Jbeta primers. TCRdb's copy holds only in-frame clones and misses some; the assay was immunoSEQ multiplex PCR. The sample records under 140,000 clones, around 76% being singletons. CDR3 size: 13 residues. The V gene's germline CDR1 is SNHLY and CDR2 FYNNEI. V lost 3 bases and J 5 bases, leaving 10 bases between the germline ends. Sample: PBMCs. The clonotype originates from a man aged 30 to 45 in good health and CMV-seropositive. The rearrangement links TRBV2 to TRBJ1-1; no firm D call. In DNA, the CDR3 is TGTGCCAGCAGTGACGAGGGAGGAACTGAAGCTTTCTTT. Its protein product is CASSDEGGTEAFF. The variable domain in full, with the rest retrieved from reference TRBV2 and TRBJ1-1, is EPEVTQTPSHQVTQMGQEVILRCVPISNHLYFYWYRQILGQKVEFLVSFYNNEISEKSEIFDDQFSVERPDGSNFTLKIRSTKLEDSAMYFCASSDEGGTEAFFGQGTRLTVV.